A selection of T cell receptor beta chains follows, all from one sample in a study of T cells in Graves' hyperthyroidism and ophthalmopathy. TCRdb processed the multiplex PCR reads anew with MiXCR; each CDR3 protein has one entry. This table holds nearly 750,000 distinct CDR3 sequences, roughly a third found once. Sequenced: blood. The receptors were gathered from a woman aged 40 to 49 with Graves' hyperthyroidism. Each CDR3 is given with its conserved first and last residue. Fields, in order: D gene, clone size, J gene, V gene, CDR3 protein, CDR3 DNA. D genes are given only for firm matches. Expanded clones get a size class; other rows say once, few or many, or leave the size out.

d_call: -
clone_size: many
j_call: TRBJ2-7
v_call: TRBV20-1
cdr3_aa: CSATGDSAYEQYF
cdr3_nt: TGCAGTGCTACGGGGGACAGCGCCTACGAGCAGTACTTC

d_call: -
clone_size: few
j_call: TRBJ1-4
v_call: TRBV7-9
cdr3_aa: CASSRGTETTTNEKLFF
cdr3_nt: TGTGCCAGCAGCCGAGGGACCGAGACCACAACTAATGAAAAACTGTTTTTT

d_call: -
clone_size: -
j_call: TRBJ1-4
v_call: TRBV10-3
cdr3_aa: CAISELSGEKLFF
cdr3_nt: TGTGCCATCAGTGAGTTAAGCGGGGAAAAACTGTTTTTT

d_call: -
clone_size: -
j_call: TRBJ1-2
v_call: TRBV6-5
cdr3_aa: CASSERAGTHDPYGYTF
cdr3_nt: TGTGCCAGCAGTGAACGGGCCGGGACACATGATCCCTATGGCTACACCTTC

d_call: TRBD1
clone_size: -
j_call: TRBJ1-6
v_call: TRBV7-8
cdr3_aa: CASRPPGGGYNSPLHF
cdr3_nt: TGTGCCAGCAGACCCCCAGGGGGCGGCTATAATTCACCCCTCCACTTT

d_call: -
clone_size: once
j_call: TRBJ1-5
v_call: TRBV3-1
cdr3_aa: CASSQGWGQDQPRHF
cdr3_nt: TGTGCCAGCAGCCAAGGATGGGGGCAAGATCAGCCCCGGCATTTT

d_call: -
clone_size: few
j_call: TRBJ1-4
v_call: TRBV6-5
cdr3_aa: CATAVGATNEKLFF
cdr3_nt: TGTGCCACAGCCGTCGGAGCAACTAATGAAAAACTGTTTTTT

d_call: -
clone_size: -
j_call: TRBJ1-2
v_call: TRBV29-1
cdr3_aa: CSVDPGTSYGYTF
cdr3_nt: TGCAGCGTTGATCCCGGGACATCCTATGGCTACACCTTC

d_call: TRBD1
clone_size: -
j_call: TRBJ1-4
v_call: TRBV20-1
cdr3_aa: CSARDRESEKLFF
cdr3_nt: TGCAGTGCGAGGGACAGGGAGAGTGAAAAACTGTTTTTT

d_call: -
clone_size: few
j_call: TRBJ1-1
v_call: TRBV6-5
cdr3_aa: CASSPPNGLNTEAFF
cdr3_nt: TGTGCCAGCTCACCACCGAACGGACTGAACACTGAAGCTTTCTTT

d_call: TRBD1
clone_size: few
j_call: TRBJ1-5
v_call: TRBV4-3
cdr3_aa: CASSFDRGSNQPQHF
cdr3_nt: TGCGCCAGCAGCTTCGACAGGGGGAGCAATCAGCCCCAGCATTTT

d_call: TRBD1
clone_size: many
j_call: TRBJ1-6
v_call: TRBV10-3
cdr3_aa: CATKKRDSDNSPLHF
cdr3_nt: TGTGCCACCAAGAAAAGGGACAGTGATAATTCACCCCTCCACTTT

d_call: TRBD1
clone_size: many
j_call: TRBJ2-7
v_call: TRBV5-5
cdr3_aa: CASTHRGQGRYEQYF
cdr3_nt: TGTGCCAGCACCCACCGCGGACAGGGGCGTTACGAGCAGTACTTC

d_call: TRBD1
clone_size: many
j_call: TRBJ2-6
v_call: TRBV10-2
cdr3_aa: CASSETPRGQGESGANVLTF
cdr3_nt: TGCGCCAGCAGTGAGACCCCTCGGGGACAGGGAGAGTCTGGGGCCAACGTCCTGACTTTC

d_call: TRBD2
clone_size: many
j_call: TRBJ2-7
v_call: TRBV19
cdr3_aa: CASSKSGTTYEQYF
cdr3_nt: TGTGCCAGTAGTAAGTCCGGGACTACCTACGAGCAGTACTTC

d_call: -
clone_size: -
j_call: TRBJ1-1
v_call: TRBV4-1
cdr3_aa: CASSQGAWSTEAFF
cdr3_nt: TGCGCCAGCAGCCAAGGGGCTTGGAGCACTGAAGCTTTCTTT

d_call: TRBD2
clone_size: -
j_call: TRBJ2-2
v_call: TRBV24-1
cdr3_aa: CATAGTSVGGRLSGELFF
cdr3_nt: TGTGCCACCGCCGGGACTAGCGTAGGGGGGCGGCTCTCCGGGGAGCTGTTTTTT

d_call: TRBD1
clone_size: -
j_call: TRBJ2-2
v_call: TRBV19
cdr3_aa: CASSMGDRGANTGELFF
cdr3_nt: TGTGCCAGTAGTATGGGGGACAGGGGAGCGAACACCGGGGAGCTGTTTTTT

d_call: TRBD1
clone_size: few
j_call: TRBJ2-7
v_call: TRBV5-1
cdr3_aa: CASSQQDRAPYEQYF
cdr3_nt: TGCGCCAGCAGCCAGCAAGACAGGGCCCCCTACGAGCAGTACTTC

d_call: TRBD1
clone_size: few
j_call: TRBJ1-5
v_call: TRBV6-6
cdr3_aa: CASSQTGASNQPQHF
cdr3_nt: TGTGCCAGCAGTCAGACAGGGGCGAGCAATCAGCCCCAGCATTTT

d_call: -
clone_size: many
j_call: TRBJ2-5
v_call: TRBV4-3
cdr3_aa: CASSQDLQQETQYF
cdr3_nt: TGCGCCAGCAGCCAAGATCTACAGCAAGAGACCCAGTACTTC

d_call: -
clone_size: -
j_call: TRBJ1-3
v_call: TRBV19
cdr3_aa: CASSASSPWTDSGNTIYF
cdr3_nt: TGTGCCAGTAGTGCCAGTAGTCCGTGGACCGACTCTGGAAACACCATATATTTT